This T cell receptor (beta chain) was obtained from a study of technical replicates of blood from several donors. The table came from immunoSEQ multiplex PCR; TCRdb's copy has only in-frame clones and leaves some out. The sample lists about 83,000 clones, about 91% seen once, with more than 0.25% in the top ten. This clonotype originated in a human donor in good health. Sequencing input: T cells isolated from PBMCs.

CDR3 nucleotide sequence: TGCGCCAGCAGCACGCCCGGAGCCCATGGCTACACCTTC. It yields the protein CASSTPGAHGYTF. The gene calls are TRBV5-1 and TRBJ1-2; D is unclear. CDR1 and CDR2 (germline): SGHRS, YFSETQ. Trimming left V 4 bases short and J 6 bases short, with 13 bases between. The CDR3 sequence is 13 residues long.